This passage covers 17 T cell receptor beta chains from one sample sequenced in a study of blood T cell repertoires in COVID-19. Some clones are missing from TCRdb's copy, which holds only in-frame ones; the method was immunoSEQ multiplex PCR. The sample shows 300,000 to 400,000 clones, 80% to 90% of them seen only once. Specimen: peripheral blood. The receptor source for this set is a woman aged 45-65 years who had recovered from COVID-19.

V gene TRBV14 combines with J gene TRBJ2-5; 12 bases align to TRBD2. V lost 1 base and J lost 4; bases outside the gene matches: 16. The CDR3 has 20 amino acids. The V gene's germline CDR1 is SGHDN and CDR2 FVKESK. DNA of the CDR3: TGTGCCAGCAGCCAAGGAGGGACTAGCGGGTATCCCTCCCGGGGAGAGACCCAGTACTTC. Protein sequence: CASSQGGTSGYPSRGETQYF.

This chain uses TRBV3-1 (or the pseudogene TRBV3-2) with TRBJ1-2, with D perhaps matching TRBD1 (6 bases). Per the germline V gene, CDR1 is LGHDT and CDR2 is YNNKEL (reference sequence). V gave up 6 bases and J gave up 3 bases, with 14 bases separating them. The CDR3 sequence is 14 residues long. CDR3 protein: CASRGDTEYYGYTF. In DNA form, the CDR3 reads TGTGCCAGCAGGGGGGACACCGAATACTATGGCTACACCTTC.

The rearrangement joins TRBV2 to TRBJ1-6; possible D gene TRBD1, 6 bases. Trimming stripped 4 bases from V and 11 bases from J, with 15 bases between. Per germline, CDR1 SNHLY and CDR2 FYNNEI. The CDR3 has 14 amino acids. The CDR3: CASSVGGEITPLHF. DNA of the CDR3: TGTGCCAGCAGTGTAGGGGGTGAAATCACACCCCTCCACTTT.

The V gene is TRBV7-8, the J gene TRBJ2-1; tentatively, D is TRBD2 (5 bases). Germline CDR1 is SGHVS and CDR2 is FQNEAQ. The CDR3 is 16 amino acids. With 5 bases removed from V and 3 bases from J, the gap between germline ends came to 17 bases. The CDR3 DNA reads TGTGCCAGCAGCCCAATGGTGGGAGTCAGCTACAATGAGCAGTTCTTC. Translation gives CASSPMVGVSYNEQFF.

The chain couples TRBV28 to TRBJ1-6; TRBD1 aligns across 12 bases. The junction had 11 bases not matched to a gene; V was cut back by 7 bases and J by 4 bases. The CDR3 loop spans 18 amino acids. In germline, CDR1 is MDHEN, CDR2 SYDVKM. The CDR3 reads CASNSGTGGTAYNSPLHF. CDR3 nucleotides: TGTGCCAGCAATTCCGGGACAGGGGGCACGGCGTATAATTCACCCCTCCACTTT.

V is TRBV19 and J is TRBJ1-2; TRBD1 might be the D (6 bases). V was cut by 3 bases and J by 4 bases, with 15 bases left in between. The germline CDR1 and CDR2 sequences are LNHDA and SQIVND (reference sequence). CDR3 length: 15 residues. The CDR3: CASSISGRGVYGYTF. The CDR3 nucleotides are TGTGCCAGTAGTATTTCCGGGAGGGGGGTCTATGGCTACACCTTC.

This chain joins TRBV4-2 and TRBJ2-5, with 7 bases lining up with TRBD1. V gave up 0 bases and J gave up 6 bases; unmatched junction bases: 7. The CDR3 runs to 15 residues. Per germline, CDR1 LGHNA and CDR2 YNFKEQ. CDR3 coding DNA: TGTGCCAGCAGCCAAGATCCGGAAAGGGGGCAGACCCAGTACTTC. Its protein is CASSQDPERGQTQYF.

As DNA, the CDR3 is TGTGCCAGCAGTCGGGAATTTTCCTACGAGCAGTACTTC. It translates to CASSREFSYEQYF. This chain links TRBV28 with TRBJ2-7; maybe TRBD2 (5 bases). The germline gives CDR1 MDHEN, CDR2 SYDVKM. This CDR3 has 13 residues. V was clipped by 5 bases and J by 1 base, with 9 bases between them. The full variable domain, its missing parts supplied by reference TRBV28 and TRBJ2-7, is DVKVTQSSRYLVKRTGEKVFLECVQDMDHENMFWYRQDPGLGLRLIYFSYDVKMKEKGDIPEGYSVSREKKERFSLILESASTNQTSMYLCASSREFSYEQYFGPGTRLTVT.

The CDR3 is CASSETLETVISPLHF. The CDR3 bases are TGTGCCAGCAGCGAAACGCTCGAGACAGTCATTTCACCCCTCCACTTT. The J gene is TRBJ1-6, the V gene TRBV3-1 (or the pseudogene TRBV3-2), with D maybe TRBD1 (5 bases). In germline, CDR1 is LGHDT, CDR2 YNNKEL (reference sequence). Trimming cost V 5 bases and J 9 bases, with 20 bases left between them. The CDR3 runs 16 residues.

This chain uses TRBV19 with TRBJ2-2; TRBD2 agrees at 10 bases. Losses at the gene ends were 8 bases for V and 13 bases for J; bases not matched to a gene: 16. The CDR3 has 15 residues. Germline V gives CDR1 LNHDA, CDR2 SQIVND (reference sequence). CDR3 sequence reads: CASGLAAGGPNGLFF. Written as DNA, the CDR3 is TGTGCCAGTGGTCTGGCAGCGGGAGGGCCAAATGGGCTGTTTTTT.

The genes are TRBV28 and TRBJ2-7, with 9 positions matching TRBD1. In germline, CDR1 is MDHEN, CDR2 SYDVKM. With V trimmed by 6 bases and J by 1 base, 10 bases remained unmatched. CDR3 size: 16 residues. The CDR3 region is CASSVSGQGISYEQYF. The CDR3, as DNA: TGTGCCAGCAGCGTATCAGGACAGGGGATTTCCTACGAGCAGTACTTC.

The chain links TRBV4-3 to TRBJ2-7, with D perhaps TRBD2 (6 bases). Germline V CDR1 and CDR2: LGHNA, YSLEER. The CDR3 has 13 residues. V lost 0 bases, J lost 5 bases, and 8 bases lay in between. The CDR3 DNA reads as TGCGCCAGCAGCCAAGATGGAGGGGACGAGCAGTACTTC. It specifies CASSQDGGDEQYF.

V is TRBV30 and J is TRBJ2-1; weak D call: TRBD2 (5 bases). The CDR3 loop spans 12 amino acids. Trimming removed 0 bases at V and 9 bases at J, with 9 bases between. Germline CDR1 is GTSNPN and CDR2 is SVGIG (reference sequence). CDR3: CAWSVLAFEQFF. CDR3 in DNA: TGTGCCTGGAGTGTTCTAGCTTTTGAGCAGTTCTTC. Drawing the rest from reference TRBV30 and TRBJ2-1, the complete variable domain is SQTIHQWPATLVQPVGSPLSLECTVEGTSNPNLYWYRQAAGRGLQLLFYSVGIGQISSEVPQNLSASRPQDRQFILSSKKLLLSDSGFYLCAWSVLAFEQFFGPGTRLTVL.

The rearrangement links TRBV19 to TRBJ2-2; tentatively, D is TRBD2 (5 bases). The CDR3 totals 16 residues. Per the germline V gene, CDR1 is LNHDA and CDR2 is SQIVND (reference sequence). The V end was cut by 3 bases, the J end by 3 bases, with 14 bases between. CDR3 in DNA: TGTGCCAGTAGTATGAGCGGTGTGCCGTACACCGGGGAGCTGTTTTTT. Its translation is CASSMSGVPYTGELFF.

This clone has a single count. The chain combines TRBV4-3 with TRBJ2-1, with TRBD2 matching over 7 bases. Unmatched junction bases numbered 9, after V lost 4 bases and J lost 6 bases. The CDR3 totals 15 residues. Germline V gene data show CDR1 as LGHNA and CDR2 as YSLEER. The CDR3 region has the DNA TGCGCCAGCAGCCTTATGTCGGGCGGGAGCAATGAGCAGTTCTTC. It specifies CASSLMSGGSNEQFF.

The chain combines TRBV29-1 with TRBJ1-1; D gene ambiguous. V lost 4 bases to trimming and J lost 0 bases, with 6 bases between them. The CDR3 loop spans 12 amino acids. CDR1 and CDR2 (germline): SQVTM, ANQGSEA. This chain's CDR3 is CSVGSMNTEAFF. For the CDR3, the DNA is TGCAGCGTTGGTTCCATGAACACTGAAGCTTTCTTT.

The chain employs TRBV15 and TRBJ1-2; 10 nucleotides line up with TRBD1. Trimming cost V 5 bases and J 8 bases; bases outside gene matches: 5. The germline V gene has CDR1 LNHNV and CDR2 YYDKDF (reference sequence). The CDR3 has 13 amino acids. The CDR3 DNA is TGTGCCACCAGCGGAGGGACAGGGGTGGGCTACACCTTC. Translation: CATSGGTGVGYTF.